These T cell receptor beta chains were read from a single sample in a study of cytomegalovirus exposure and HLA in healthy donors. Only in-frame clones appear in the TCRdb table, and some are missing; sequencing was by immunoSEQ multiplex PCR. This sample yields roughly 170,000 clones, of which around 83% are seen a single time; around 1.5% belongs to the top ten. Specimen: PBMCs. The receptors were sampled from a man in his fifties in good health and CMV-seronegative. Both conserved end residues are part of each CDR3. D genes are given only for firm matches. Size is omitted from some rows. Given values are once, few, many or a class for expanded clones.

CDR3nt: TGCGCCAGCAGCCTAGGGACTAGTTCAGATACGCAGTATTTT
CDR3aa: CASSLGTSSDTQYF
v_gene: TRBV5-1
abundance: -
d_gene: TRBD2
j_gene: TRBJ2-3

CDR3nt: TGTGCCAGCAGCTTAGACGGGGAGATCAGGGGTGAAAAACTGTTTTTT
CDR3aa: CASSLDGEIRGEKLFF
v_gene: TRBV7-2
abundance: -
d_gene: -
j_gene: TRBJ1-4

CDR3nt: TGTGCCAGCAAATCTTGGGCAGGGGTCACCGGGGAGCTGTTTTTT
CDR3aa: CASKSWAGVTGELFF
v_gene: TRBV6-4
abundance: -
d_gene: -
j_gene: TRBJ2-2

CDR3nt: TGTGCCAGCGAAGGAGGGACTAGCGGAAAAGAGACCCAGTACTTC
CDR3aa: CASEGGTSGKETQYF
v_gene: TRBV6-1
abundance: -
d_gene: TRBD2
j_gene: TRBJ2-5

CDR3nt: TGTGCCAGCAGCTTGGGAAGTCTAGCGGGCTCTAGCACAGATACGCAGTATTTT
CDR3aa: CASSLGSLAGSSTDTQYF
v_gene: TRBV5-8
abundance: few
d_gene: TRBD2
j_gene: TRBJ2-3

CDR3nt: TGTGCCAGCAGCCTGACCAGACCAAAGCGGGGGGGCACAGATACGCAGTATTTT
CDR3aa: CASSLTRPKRGGTDTQYF
v_gene: TRBV2
abundance: -
d_gene: TRBD2
j_gene: TRBJ2-3

CDR3nt: TGTGCCAGCAGTTCCGCGGTACTAGCGGGAGTAAATGAGCAGTTCTTC
CDR3aa: CASSSAVLAGVNEQFF
v_gene: TRBV27
abundance: -
d_gene: TRBD2
j_gene: TRBJ2-1

CDR3nt: TGCAGCGTTGAAGGGACAGGGTGGTCGGGGTACGAGCAGTACTTC
CDR3aa: CSVEGTGWSGYEQYF
v_gene: TRBV29-1
abundance: -
d_gene: TRBD1
j_gene: TRBJ2-7

CDR3nt: TGTGCCAGCTACAGACAACCGTACCAAGAGACCCAGTACTTC
CDR3aa: CASYRQPYQETQYF
v_gene: TRBV2
abundance: -
d_gene: -
j_gene: TRBJ2-5

CDR3nt: TGTGCCAGCAGCCCTAGGCCGTCCGGTGAGCAGTTCTTC
CDR3aa: CASSPRPSGEQFF
v_gene: TRBV7-6
abundance: -
d_gene: -
j_gene: TRBJ2-1

CDR3nt: TGTGCCAGCAGCTTGGGGCTCGGAGGGGCAGGGACCCAGTACTTC
CDR3aa: CASSLGLGGAGTQYF
v_gene: TRBV5-4
abundance: -
d_gene: -
j_gene: TRBJ2-5

CDR3nt: TGTGCCAGCAGCCTGGGACAGGAGCGTTACAATGAGCAGTTCTTC
CDR3aa: CASSLGQERYNEQFF
v_gene: TRBV7-8
abundance: -
d_gene: TRBD1
j_gene: TRBJ2-1

CDR3nt: TGTGCCAGCAGCTCAGGAGGGGGCATAGACAGGGGGTTCGAGCAGTACTTC
CDR3aa: CASSSGGGIDRGFEQYF
v_gene: TRBV7-2
abundance: -
d_gene: TRBD1
j_gene: TRBJ2-7

CDR3nt: TGTGCCAGTAGTAAGGGACAGGGCGGAACTGAAGCTTTCTTT
CDR3aa: CASSKGQGGTEAFF
v_gene: TRBV19
abundance: -
d_gene: TRBD1
j_gene: TRBJ1-1

CDR3nt: TGTGCCAGCAGCTCGAGCCTCGGGGGTGTCAATGAGCAGTTCTTC
CDR3aa: CASSSSLGGVNEQFF
v_gene: TRBV9
abundance: -
d_gene: -
j_gene: TRBJ2-1

CDR3nt: TGTGCCAGCAGTGAAGCTAGCGGGGGAACCCAGTACTTC
CDR3aa: CASSEASGGTQYF
v_gene: TRBV6-1
abundance: -
d_gene: TRBD2
j_gene: TRBJ2-5

CDR3nt: TGTGCCAGCAGGGCGGCAGGGTATCCCCAAGAGACCCAGTACTTC
CDR3aa: CASRAAGYPQETQYF
v_gene: TRBV2
abundance: -
d_gene: -
j_gene: TRBJ2-5

CDR3nt: TGCAGCGTTGAGGGCAGTGATACTGAAGCTTTCTTT
CDR3aa: CSVEGSDTEAFF
v_gene: TRBV29-1
abundance: -
d_gene: -
j_gene: TRBJ1-1

CDR3nt: TGTGCCAGCAGTGAGGGGCTAAGCACAGATACGCAGTATTTT
CDR3aa: CASSEGLSTDTQYF
v_gene: TRBV6-4
abundance: once
d_gene: -
j_gene: TRBJ2-3

CDR3nt: TGTGCCAGCAGTTCCGTTAGCGGGAACATATATACGCAGTATTTT
CDR3aa: CASSSVSGNIYTQYF
v_gene: TRBV6-5
abundance: -
d_gene: TRBD2
j_gene: TRBJ2-3

CDR3nt: TGTGCCTCCAACGGGGCTAGCGGGAGGGCCCCCTACAATGAGCAGTTCTTC
CDR3aa: CASNGASGRAPYNEQFF
v_gene: TRBV28
abundance: -
d_gene: TRBD2
j_gene: TRBJ2-1

CDR3nt: TGTGCCAGCAGTTCGGTTGGGGGGGGACCTCAGCCCCAGCATTTT
CDR3aa: CASSSVGGGPQPQHF
v_gene: TRBV27
abundance: few
d_gene: -
j_gene: TRBJ1-5

CDR3nt: TGTGCCAGCAGCCCACTAATCTCTGGGGCCAACGTCCTGACTTTC
CDR3aa: CASSPLISGANVLTF
v_gene: TRBV7-8
abundance: -
d_gene: -
j_gene: TRBJ2-6

CDR3nt: TGTGCCAGCAGCTTTTGGGACAGCCAAGGAGGCTACACCTTC
CDR3aa: CASSFWDSQGGYTF
v_gene: TRBV5-6
abundance: -
d_gene: TRBD1
j_gene: TRBJ1-2

CDR3nt: TGTGCCTGGAGATTAGACAGGGTCTATGGCTACACCTTC
CDR3aa: CAWRLDRVYGYTF
v_gene: TRBV30
abundance: -
d_gene: TRBD1
j_gene: TRBJ1-2

CDR3nt: TGTGCCAGCAACTTACTAGCGGGGGCCGGTAATGAGCAGTTCTTC
CDR3aa: CASNLLAGAGNEQFF
v_gene: TRBV2
abundance: -
d_gene: TRBD2
j_gene: TRBJ2-1

CDR3nt: TGCGCCAGCAGTGATCTACAGGGAAGCGGGGAGCTGTTTTTT
CDR3aa: CASSDLQGSGELFF
v_gene: TRBV5-1
abundance: few
d_gene: -
j_gene: TRBJ2-2

CDR3nt: TGTGCCAGCAGTGCATCCCAAAACAGGGTAGGCTACACCTTC
CDR3aa: CASSASQNRVGYTF
v_gene: TRBV2
abundance: -
d_gene: -
j_gene: TRBJ1-2

CDR3nt: TGTGCCAGCAAAGCGGGACTGGGAGCTGACTATGGCTACACCTTC
CDR3aa: CASKAGLGADYGYTF
v_gene: TRBV19
abundance: -
d_gene: -
j_gene: TRBJ1-2

CDR3nt: TGTGCCAGCAGCTTGCCTAACGCAGGGGGCTTGAGTGGCTACACCTTC
CDR3aa: CASSLPNAGGLSGYTF
v_gene: TRBV5-8
abundance: -
d_gene: TRBD1
j_gene: TRBJ1-2

CDR3nt: TGCGCCAGCAGCCGTGGCCCGAATAACTACGAGCAGTACTTC
CDR3aa: CASSRGPNNYEQYF
v_gene: TRBV4-1
abundance: -
d_gene: -
j_gene: TRBJ2-7

CDR3nt: TGCGCCAGCAGACGAGATAATTCACCCCTCCACTTT
CDR3aa: CASRRDNSPLHF
v_gene: TRBV4-3
abundance: -
d_gene: -
j_gene: TRBJ1-6

CDR3nt: TGCGCCAGCAGCCAAGATGCAGGGAGGCACGAGCAGTACTTC
CDR3aa: CASSQDAGRHEQYF
v_gene: TRBV4-3
abundance: -
d_gene: -
j_gene: TRBJ2-7

CDR3nt: TGTGCCAGCAGCTTCCATGGGACAGGGCTGTTTTTT
CDR3aa: CASSFHGTGLFF
v_gene: TRBV7-2
abundance: -
d_gene: TRBD1
j_gene: TRBJ1-4

CDR3nt: TGTGCCAGTAGTACGGACAGGGGAGGCGAGCAGTACTTC
CDR3aa: CASSTDRGGEQYF
v_gene: TRBV19
abundance: -
d_gene: TRBD1
j_gene: TRBJ2-7

CDR3nt: TGTGCCAGCAGTTTAGGACAGTCGAGGGAGACCCAGTACTTC
CDR3aa: CASSLGQSRETQYF
v_gene: TRBV28
abundance: -
d_gene: -
j_gene: TRBJ2-5

CDR3nt: TGCGCCAGCAGCTTGGGAGAGATACGCACAGATACGCAGTATTTT
CDR3aa: CASSLGEIRTDTQYF
v_gene: TRBV5-1
abundance: -
d_gene: -
j_gene: TRBJ2-3

CDR3nt: TGTGCCAGCAGCTCCCACCCGGACAGTTGGAACACTGAAGCTTTCTTT
CDR3aa: CASSSHPDSWNTEAFF
v_gene: TRBV11-2
abundance: -
d_gene: -
j_gene: TRBJ1-1

CDR3nt: TGTGCCAGTAGTGAATGGGGCCGGGGGAATCAGCCCCAGCATTTT
CDR3aa: CASSEWGRGNQPQHF
v_gene: TRBV19
abundance: -
d_gene: -
j_gene: TRBJ1-5

CDR3nt: TGTGCCATCACATCGGACAGGGACCAGCAGTACTTC
CDR3aa: CAITSDRDQQYF
v_gene: TRBV6-4
abundance: -
d_gene: TRBD1
j_gene: TRBJ2-7

CDR3nt: TGCGCCAGCAGACCCGGAGGGACAGGCGGACGCAAAACAGATACGCAGTATTTT
CDR3aa: CASRPGGTGGRKTDTQYF
v_gene: TRBV5-1
abundance: -
d_gene: TRBD1
j_gene: TRBJ2-3

CDR3nt: TGTGCCAGCTCACCGGGGGGACAGGACTACAATGAGCAGTTCTTC
CDR3aa: CASSPGGQDYNEQFF
v_gene: TRBV18
abundance: -
d_gene: TRBD1
j_gene: TRBJ2-1

CDR3nt: TGTGCCAGCTCACCAGATTCAGGGGAAGAGACCCAGTACTTC
CDR3aa: CASSPDSGEETQYF
v_gene: TRBV18
abundance: -
d_gene: -
j_gene: TRBJ2-5

CDR3nt: TGTGCCAGCAGTTACGGCAGTACCTACGAGCAGTACTTC
CDR3aa: CASSYGSTYEQYF
v_gene: TRBV6-5
abundance: -
d_gene: -
j_gene: TRBJ2-7

CDR3nt: TGTGCCAGCAGAATCCTAGCGGGGGGGCTGTACGAGCAGTACTTC
CDR3aa: CASRILAGGLYEQYF
v_gene: TRBV6-1
abundance: -
d_gene: TRBD2
j_gene: TRBJ2-7